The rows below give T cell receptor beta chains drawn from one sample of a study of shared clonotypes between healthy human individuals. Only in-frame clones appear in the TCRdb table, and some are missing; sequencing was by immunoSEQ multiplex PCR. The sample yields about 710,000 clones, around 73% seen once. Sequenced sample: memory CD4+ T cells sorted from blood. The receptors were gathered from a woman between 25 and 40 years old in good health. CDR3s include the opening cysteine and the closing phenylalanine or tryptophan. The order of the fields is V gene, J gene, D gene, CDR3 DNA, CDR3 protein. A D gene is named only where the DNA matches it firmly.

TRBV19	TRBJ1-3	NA	TGTGCCAGTAGAAAAGAGGGGTGGCAGTCCTCTGGAAACACCATATATTTT	CASRKEGWQSSGNTIYF
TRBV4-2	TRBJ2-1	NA	TGTGCCAGCAGCCAAGATTCGAACAGGGGAGGCGATGAGCAGTTCTTC	CASSQDSNRGGDEQFF
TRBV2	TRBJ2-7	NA	TGTGCCAGCAGTGAATACGGCCCCCTCGACGAGCAGTACTTC	CASSEYGPLDEQYF
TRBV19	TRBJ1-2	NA	TGTGCCAGTAGTACTAGGGACTATGGCTACACCTTC	CASSTRDYGYTF
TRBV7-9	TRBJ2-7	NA	TGTGCCAGCAGCTTTCGAGGGCCGGGGGTGGTGGAGCAGTACTTC	CASSFRGPGVVEQYF
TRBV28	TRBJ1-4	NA	TGTGCCAGCATTGGACAGCTTAATGAAAAACTGTTTTTT	CASIGQLNEKLFF
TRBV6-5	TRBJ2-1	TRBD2	TGTGCCAGCAGTCCTAGCGGGAGGGCCAACAATGAGCAGTTCTTC	CASSPSGRANNEQFF
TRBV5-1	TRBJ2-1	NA	TGCGCCAGCAGCTCGGGGGCCACACACGGCCGGTACGATGAGCAGTTCTTC	CASSSGATHGRYDEQFF
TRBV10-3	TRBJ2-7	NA	TGTGCCATCAGTGTTGGGGGGCCCGGGTACGAGCAGTACTTC	CAISVGGPGYEQYF
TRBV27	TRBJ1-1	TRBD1	TGTGCCAGCAGTGCCCCCGGGACAGCACCTATGAACACTGAAGCTTTCTTT	CASSAPGTAPMNTEAFF